This T cell receptor beta chain stems from a study of post-analysis software for immune sequencing data. Across the study: Disease trajectories encompassed relapsing-remitting, secondary progressive and progressive-relapsing multiple sclerosis.

Study-wide results and caveats: With TRBV5-6, TRBV5-1 and TRBV20-1 included, several TRBV segments were more frequent in patients than in controls.

Trimming took 3 bases from V and 6 from J, leaving 11 bases between them. The V gene's germline CDR1 is DFQATT and CDR2 SNEGSKA (reference sequence). This CDR3 spans 12 amino acids. Every TCR beta cDNA library bore unique molecular identifiers. Between roughly 1 and 10 million T cells gave rise to a few hundred thousand cDNA molecules. TCRdb analysed the PCR reads with MiXCR anew, one entry per CDR3 protein. Here the sample spans approximately 730,000 distinct CDR3 sequences, roughly 46% being singletons. The sample holds one count of this clonotype. The antigen is unknown. Sequencing used blood. The chain links TRBV20-1 to TRBJ1-2; no reliable D call. The source is a girl aged 10 to 17 with multiple sclerosis. DNA of the CDR3: TGCAGTGCTAGGCTCGGGGATCATGGCTACACCTTC. The encoded protein is CSARLGDHGYTF.